The 3 T cell receptor beta chains presented below share a single source sample, sequenced in a study of early T cells in non-severe SARS-CoV-2 infection. In TCRdb, the 5' RACE reads were re-called with MiXCR into one record per CDR3 protein. In the table there are roughly 100,000 distinct CDR3 sequences, 14% of which are singletons. The sequenced sample consisted of whole blood. These receptors were collected from an adult who was a healthcare worker with PCR-confirmed SARS-CoV-2 infection or an uninfected control (not recorded which).

In DNA, the CDR3 is TGTGCCAGCAGCTTTTGGACTAGCTCCTACAATGAGCAGTTCTTC. Protein product: CASSFWTSSYNEQFF. The chain has TRBV11-2 and TRBJ2-1; 7 nucleotides match TRBD2. Trimming cost V 3 bases and J 0 bases; bases outside gene matches: 2. The CDR3 loop spans 15 amino acids. Looked up from germline, CDR1 is SGHAT and CDR2 is FQNNGV.

The chain combines TRBV4-1 with TRBJ2-3; D unclear. CDR1 and CDR2 (germline): MGHRA, YSYEKL. V lost 1 base and J 2 bases, leaving 4 bases between the germline ends. This CDR3 region has 13 residues. For the CDR3, the DNA is TGCGCCAGCAGCCAAGCGTACACAGATACGCAGTATTTT. This gives the protein CASSQAYTDTQYF.

This clonotype has at least ten counts. The CDR3 spells CASSQDRQSMNTEAFF. The CDR3 DNA reads TGTGCCAGCAGCCAAGATCGACAGTCAATGAACACTGAAGCTTTCTTT. The gene calls are TRBV4-2 and TRBJ1-1, with TRBD1 as a possible D gene (5 bases). Germline loops: CDR1 LGHNA, CDR2 YNFKEQ. The CDR3 is 16 residues long. Trimming stripped 0 bases from V and 0 bases from J, with 11 bases between.